Shown below are 18 T cell receptor beta chains from a single sample sequenced in a study of blood T cells in healthy people across ages. A second roughly 6 to 12 cycle PCR used barcoded and J-beta primers. TCRdb reprocessed the 5' RACE reads via MiXCR and lists one record per CDR3 protein. The sample includes about 650,000 distinct CDR3 sequences, roughly 30% seen only once; the top ten take about 16%. Sequences were obtained from blood. All receptors derive from a woman aged 80 or over in good health.

The chain combines TRBV6-2 or TRBV6-3 with TRBJ1-1, with 7 bases lining up with TRBD1. In germline, CDR1 is MNHEY, CDR2 SVGEGT. V shed 7 bases and J 1 base; nucleotides not matched to a gene: 6. The CDR3 has 14 residues. The CDR3 region is CASMAGGKNTEAFF. DNA of the CDR3: TGTGCCAGCATGGCAGGGGGAAAGAACACTGAAGCTTTCTTT.

Ten or more counts support this clonotype. The chain carries TRBV20-1 and TRBJ2-2, with unresolved D. V was shortened by 0 bases and J by 5 bases, with 10 bases between the two germline ends. CDR3 size: 14 residues. CDR1 and CDR2 (germline): DFQATT, SNEGSKA (reference sequence). Here the CDR3 reads CSARDNEGTGELFF. The CDR3 DNA follows: TGCAGTGCTAGAGATAACGAAGGAACCGGGGAGCTGTTTTTT.

There are many counts of this clonotype. The J gene is TRBJ2-7, the V gene TRBV15; TRBD1 agrees at 7 bases. Trimming at V came to 4 bases and at J to 4 bases, leaving 4 bases not matched to a gene. The CDR3 runs 13 residues. CDR1 LNHNV and CDR2 YYDKDF come from the germline V gene (reference sequence). The CDR3 region has the DNA TGTGCCACCAGCACCCTCAGGGGGTACGAGCAGTACTTC. Amino acid sequence: CATSTLRGYEQYF. Using reference TRBV15 and TRBJ2-7 for the parts outside the CDR3, the full variable domain is DAMVIQNPRYQVTQFGKPVTLSCSQTLNHNVMYWYQQKSSQAPKLLFHYYDKDFNNEADTPDNFQSRRPNTSFCFLDIRSPGLGDTAMYLCATSTLRGYEQYFGPGTRLTVT.

This clonotype has a count of ten or more. The V gene is TRBV6-2 or TRBV6-3, the J gene TRBJ2-7, with 9 bases identical to TRBD1. This CDR3 is 17 amino acids long. Germline V gives CDR1 MNHEY, CDR2 SVGEGT. The J segment lost 5 bases and the V segment lost 5 bases, leaving 16 bases of the junction unmatched. CDR3 bases: TGTGCCAGCAGTCGAAGAGCGGTGGGGACAGGGAGCCACGAGCAGTACTTC. Residues: CASSRRAVGTGSHEQYF.

This clonotype was counted ten times or more. This chain links TRBV9 with TRBJ2-2; D perhaps matches TRBD1 (5 bases). Germline-derived CDR1 and CDR2 are SGDLS and YYNGEE. This CDR3 comprises 14 residues. V was trimmed by 0 bases and J by 5 bases, leaving 8 bases between them. This CDR3 is CASSVVSGTGELFF. In DNA form, the CDR3 reads TGTGCCAGCAGCGTAGTATCAGGGACCGGGGAGCTGTTTTTT.

This clonotype was found many times. The chain couples TRBV7-2 to TRBJ2-7; maybe TRBD1 (5 bases). This CDR3 is built from 14 residues. V was cut by 5 bases and J by 5 bases, with 16 bases left in between. Germline-derived CDR1 and CDR2 are SGHTA and FQGNSA. The CDR3 region has the DNA TGTGCCAGCAGCCCCGATTTAGCAGGGCACGAGCAGTACTTC. This encodes CASSPDLAGHEQYF.

This clonotype was observed a few times. This chain joins TRBV4-1 and TRBJ2-2, with TRBD1 matching 11 bases. Germline V gene lookup returns CDR1 MGHRA and CDR2 YSYEKL. After removal of 2 bases from V and 7 bases from J, the junction contained 9 bases not matched to a gene. The CDR3 contains 17 residues. The CDR3 loop reads CASSQTPGQGDVGELFF. The CDR3 bases are TGCGCCAGCAGCCAAACCCCGGGACAGGGGGATGTCGGGGAGCTGTTTTTT.

The chain has TRBV20-1 and TRBJ2-3; no clear D. The CDR3 sequence is 10 residues long. CDR1 and CDR2 from the germline V gene are DFQATT and SNEGSKA (reference sequence). The germline V and J ends were trimmed by 7 bases and 11 bases, with 13 bases remaining between them. The CDR3 DNA follows: TGCAGTGTTTCAAGAGTGGTGCAGTATTTT. Protein product: CSVSRVVQYF.

This chain connects TRBV7-2 to TRBJ1-2, with 8 positions matching TRBD1. The CDR3 is 17 amino acids. The junction had 11 bases not matched to a gene; V was cut back by 3 bases and J by 2 bases. Germline V gene sequence: CDR1 SGHTA, CDR2 FQGNSA. Here the CDR3 reads CASSFRTGGVVNYGYTF. Here the CDR3 DNA reads TGTGCCAGCAGCTTTAGAACAGGGGGAGTAGTGAACTATGGCTACACCTTC.

This clonotype has at least ten counts. The rearrangement joins TRBV4-1 to TRBJ2-3; D unclear. Trimming cost V 1 base and J 1 base, with 15 bases left between them. The CDR3 runs 17 residues. CDR1 is MGHRA, CDR2 YSYEKL, per germline. CDR3 nucleotides: TGCGCCAGCAGCCAAGGTCTACACCAACCCCGCACAGATACGCAGTATTTT. Translation gives CASSQGLHQPRTDTQYF.

This chain joins TRBV20-1 and TRBJ2-1; D call uncertain. V was trimmed by 4 bases and J by 0 bases, leaving 10 bases between them. The length of the CDR3 is 14 residues. Germline CDR1 reads DFQATT; CDR2 reads SNEGSKA (reference sequence). Here the CDR3 reads CSAKVPGSYNEQFF. CDR3 bases: TGCAGTGCTAAGGTACCTGGCTCCTACAATGAGCAGTTCTTC.

This clonotype has a count of ten or more. The chain employs TRBV20-1 and TRBJ1-2, with TRBD1 identical over 7 bases. Germline V CDR1 and CDR2: DFQATT, SNEGSKA (reference sequence). Unmatched junction bases numbered 11, after V lost 1 base and J lost 12 bases. CDR3 length: 13 residues. CDR3 in DNA: TGCAGTGCTAGAGCGACGACAGGGCGAAAAAACACCTTC. Its translation: CSARATTGRKNTF.

Comments on this clonotype: This clone may be a read error of a much larger clone one base away. The rearrangement joins TRBV2 to TRBJ2-5, with 7 bases fitting TRBD1. This CDR3 spans 14 amino acids. Germline loops: CDR1 SNHLY, CDR2 FYNNEI. The CDR3 reads CAGRDRTGLGEQYF. DNA for the CDR3: TGTGCCGGCAGAGACAGGACAGGATTGGGGGAGCAGTACTTC.

About this clonotype itself: Given a much more abundant clone one base away, this may be a read error. The chain joins TRBV7-9 to TRBJ2-1; D is possibly TRBD2 (5 bases). V lost 0 bases, J lost 10 bases, and 19 bases lay in between. CDR3 length: 16 amino acids. The germline CDR1 and CDR2 sequences are SEHNR and FQNEAQ (reference sequence). In nucleotides, the CDR3 is TGTGCCAGCAGCTTAGCGAGGCGGGCAGCCTCCTACGAGCAGTTCTTC. It translates to CASSLARRAASYEQFF.

This clonotype was counted many times. This rearrangement joins TRBV27 to TRBJ1-2, with 8 positions matching TRBD1. From germline, CDR1 is MNHEY and CDR2 SMNVEV (reference sequence). The CDR3 has 18 amino acids. J gave up 1 base and V 3 bases, and 13 bases lay outside the gene matches. This chain's CDR3 is CASSLRVNRGGYNYGYTF. The CDR3, as DNA: TGTGCCAGCAGTTTGAGAGTGAACAGGGGGGGGTATAACTATGGCTACACCTTC.

This clonotype was detected many times. The CDR3 region has the DNA TGCGCCAGCAGCGTCGCCGGGACGGCGACCTACGAGCAGTACTTC. It encodes CASSVAGTATYEQYF. V usage is TRBV5-1 and J usage is TRBJ2-7; D assignment may be TRBD1 or TRBD2 (5 bases each). V was shortened by 4 bases and J by 2 bases, with 16 bases between the two germline ends. The germline gives CDR1 SGHRS, CDR2 YFSETQ. This CDR3 is built from 15 residues. The whole variable domain, filled in from reference TRBV5-1 and TRBJ2-7, reads KAGVTQTPRYLIKTRGQQVTLSCSPISGHRSVSWYQQTPGQGLQFLFEYFSETQRNKGNFPGRFSGRQFSNSRSEMNVSTLELGDSALYLCASSVAGTATYEQYFGPGTRLTVT.

This clonotype was observed at least ten times. This chain links TRBV7-2 with TRBJ1-6, with D unresolved. Per the germline V gene, CDR1 is SGHTA and CDR2 is FQGNSA. The V end lost 1 base, the J end lost 11 bases, and 12 bases lay between the germline ends. CDR3 length: 14 residues. CDR3 nucleotide sequence: TGTGCCAGCAGCTTAGACAGCCAAGTGGCACCCCTCCACTTT. Protein: CASSLDSQVAPLHF.

This clonotype was observed many times. The chain joins TRBV18 to TRBJ1-1; TRBD1 might be the D (6 bases). This CDR3 spans 13 amino acids. Germline V gives CDR1 KGHSH, CDR2 LQKENI. The V end lost 6 bases, the J end lost 3 bases, and 11 bases lay between the germline ends. The CDR3 sequence: CASSYKGDTEAFF. The CDR3 DNA reads as TGTGCCAGCTCGTATAAGGGGGACACTGAAGCTTTCTTT.